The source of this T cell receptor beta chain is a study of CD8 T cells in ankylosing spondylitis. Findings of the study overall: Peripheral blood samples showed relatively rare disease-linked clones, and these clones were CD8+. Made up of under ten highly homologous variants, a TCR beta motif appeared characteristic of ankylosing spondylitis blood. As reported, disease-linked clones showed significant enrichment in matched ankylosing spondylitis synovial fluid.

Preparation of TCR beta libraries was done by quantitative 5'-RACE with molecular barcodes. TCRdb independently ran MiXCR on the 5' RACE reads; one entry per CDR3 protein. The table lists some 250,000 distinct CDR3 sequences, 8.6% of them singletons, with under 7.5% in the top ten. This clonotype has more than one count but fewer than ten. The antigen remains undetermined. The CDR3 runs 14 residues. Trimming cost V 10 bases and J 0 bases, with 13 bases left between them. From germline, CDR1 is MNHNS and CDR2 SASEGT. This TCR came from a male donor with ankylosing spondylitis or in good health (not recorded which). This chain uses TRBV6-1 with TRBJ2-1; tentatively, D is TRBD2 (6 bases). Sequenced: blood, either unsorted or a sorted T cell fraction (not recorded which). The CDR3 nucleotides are TGTGCCACAGAGGGACTGAACTCCTACAATGAGCAGTTCTTC. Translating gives CATEGLNSYNEQFF.